The 8 T cell receptor beta chains below were found in one sample sequenced in a study of blood T cell repertoires in COVID-19 (dated by TCRdb to between 2020 and 2021). Receptor libraries were prepared by the immunoSEQ multiplex PCR assay. In its TCRdb copy, this immuneACCESS table keeps in-frame sequences only and misses some clones. Where compared with another copy, unresolved V genes explain less than half of these, and the others have no known cause. Counted in this sample were under 150,000 clones; over 75% of them appeared once. The ten largest clonotypes hold 9.7% of the sample. Sequencing was carried out using peripheral blood. The receptor set was obtained from a man aged 40-49 years with active or convalescent COVID-19.

This chain uses TRBV2 with TRBJ2-2; 8 bases are shared with TRBD1. The CDR3 is made up of 16 amino acids. Losses at the gene ends were 6 bases for V and 4 bases for J; bases not matched to a gene: 10. Germline CDR1 is SNHLY and CDR2 is FYNNEI. The CDR3 is CASRKTGVVGTGELFF. CDR3 DNA: TGTGCCAGCAGAAAGACAGGGGTCGTCGGCACCGGGGAGCTGTTTTTT.

This chain connects TRBV7-2 to TRBJ2-2; D perhaps matches TRBD1 (5 bases). With 6 bases removed from V and 5 bases from J, the gap between germline ends came to 7 bases. The CDR3 runs to 12 residues. The germline V gene encodes CDR1 SGHTA and CDR2 FQGNSA. As DNA, the CDR3 is TGTGCCAGCAGAGCAGGGACCGGGGAGCTGTTTTTT. Translated, it gives CASRAGTGELFF.

This chain connects TRBV9 to TRBJ2-1, with 11 bases matching TRBD2. The CDR3 has 15 amino acids. Looked up from germline, CDR1 is SGDLS and CDR2 is YYNGEE. The trim removed 2 bases at V and 10 bases at J, leaving 8 bases unmatched. The CDR3 loop reads CASSVLAGGATEQFF. CDR3 sequence (DNA): TGTGCCAGCAGCGTTTTAGCGGGGGGGGCAACGGAGCAGTTCTTC.

This rearrangement joins TRBV7-9 to TRBJ2-3; TRBD2 matches 13 bases. Germline CDR1 reads SEHNR; CDR2 reads FQNEAQ (reference sequence). CDR3 length equals 17 residues. J gave up 1 base and V 1 base, and 2 bases lay outside the gene matches. The CDR3 coding sequence is TGTGCCAGCAGCTTAGACGGGACTAGCGGGGGCACAGATACGCAGTATTTT. The encoded protein is CASSLDGTSGGTDTQYF.

This chain links TRBV4-2 with TRBJ2-2; 12 bases agree with TRBD2. This CDR3 is 16 amino acids long. Germline V lookup: CDR1 LGHNA, CDR2 YNFKEQ. With V trimmed by 8 bases and J by 6 bases, 10 bases remained unmatched. For the CDR3, the DNA is TGTGCCAGCGTATTGGGTCTAGCGGGGGGGGCCGGGGAGCTGTTTTTT. This translates into CASVLGLAGGAGELFF.

V and J are TRBV7-2 and TRBJ1-6, with 7 nucleotides matching TRBD1. J lost 7 bases, V lost 3 bases, and 6 bases had no gene match. The CDR3 runs 15 residues. Looked up from germline, CDR1 is SGHTA and CDR2 is FQGNSA. CDR3 sequence (DNA): TGTGCCAGCAGCTTCCGACAGGGTTGGAATTCACCCCTCCACTTT. Its translation is CASSFRQGWNSPLHF.

The V and J genes are TRBV11-1 and TRBJ1-2; 7 bases agree with TRBD1. This CDR3 region has 13 residues. CDR1 is SGHAT, CDR2 FQDESV, per germline (reference sequence). The V gene end was trimmed by 6 bases and the J gene end by 6 bases; junction bases not matched to a gene: 7. The CDR3 bases are TGTGCCAGCAGTTCTGACAGGGCCGATGGCTACACCTTC. Translation: CASSSDRADGYTF.

This clone was seen a single time. The chain combines TRBV5-6 with TRBJ2-7; 9 bases are a match to TRBD1. With V trimmed by 2 bases and J by 4 bases, 4 bases remained unmatched. CDR1 and CDR2 from the germline V gene are SGHDT and YYEEEE. The CDR3 is 14 amino acids. In nucleotides, the CDR3 is TGTGCCAGCAGCTTATTGGACAGGGGTTACGAGCAGTACTTC. Translating gives CASSLLDRGYEQYF.